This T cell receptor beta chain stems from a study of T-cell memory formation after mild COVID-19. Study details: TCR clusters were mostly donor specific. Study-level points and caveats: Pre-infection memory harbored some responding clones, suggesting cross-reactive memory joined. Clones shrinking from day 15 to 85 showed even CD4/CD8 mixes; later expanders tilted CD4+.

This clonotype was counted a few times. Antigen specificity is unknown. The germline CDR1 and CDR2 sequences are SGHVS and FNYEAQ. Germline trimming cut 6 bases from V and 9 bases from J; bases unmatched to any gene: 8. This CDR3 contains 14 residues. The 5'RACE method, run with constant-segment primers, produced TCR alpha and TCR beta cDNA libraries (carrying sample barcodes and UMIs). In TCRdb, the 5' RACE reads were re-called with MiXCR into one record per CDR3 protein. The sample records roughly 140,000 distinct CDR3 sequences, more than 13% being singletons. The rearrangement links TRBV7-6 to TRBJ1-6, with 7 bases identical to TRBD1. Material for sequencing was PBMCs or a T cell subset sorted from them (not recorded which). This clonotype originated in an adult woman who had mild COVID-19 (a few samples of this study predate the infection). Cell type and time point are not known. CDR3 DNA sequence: TGTGCCAGCAGTTCGGACAGGACACTTTCACCCCTCCACTTT. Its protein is CASSSDRTLSPLHF.